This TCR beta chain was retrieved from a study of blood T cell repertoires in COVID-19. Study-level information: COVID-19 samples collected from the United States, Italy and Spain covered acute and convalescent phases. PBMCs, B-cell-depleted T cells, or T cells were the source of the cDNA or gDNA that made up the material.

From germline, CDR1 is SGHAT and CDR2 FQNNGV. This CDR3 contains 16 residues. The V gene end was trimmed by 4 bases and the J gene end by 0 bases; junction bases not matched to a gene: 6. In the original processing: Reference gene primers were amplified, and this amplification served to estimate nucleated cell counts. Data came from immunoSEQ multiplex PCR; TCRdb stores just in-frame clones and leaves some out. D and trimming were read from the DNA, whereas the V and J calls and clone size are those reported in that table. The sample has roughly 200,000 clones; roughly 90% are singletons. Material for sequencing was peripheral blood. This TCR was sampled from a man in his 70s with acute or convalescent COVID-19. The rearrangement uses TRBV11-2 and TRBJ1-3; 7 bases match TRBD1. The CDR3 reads CASSSQGQLSGNTIYF. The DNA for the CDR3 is TGTGCCAGCAGCTCACAGGGACAGCTCTCTGGAAACACCATATATTTT.